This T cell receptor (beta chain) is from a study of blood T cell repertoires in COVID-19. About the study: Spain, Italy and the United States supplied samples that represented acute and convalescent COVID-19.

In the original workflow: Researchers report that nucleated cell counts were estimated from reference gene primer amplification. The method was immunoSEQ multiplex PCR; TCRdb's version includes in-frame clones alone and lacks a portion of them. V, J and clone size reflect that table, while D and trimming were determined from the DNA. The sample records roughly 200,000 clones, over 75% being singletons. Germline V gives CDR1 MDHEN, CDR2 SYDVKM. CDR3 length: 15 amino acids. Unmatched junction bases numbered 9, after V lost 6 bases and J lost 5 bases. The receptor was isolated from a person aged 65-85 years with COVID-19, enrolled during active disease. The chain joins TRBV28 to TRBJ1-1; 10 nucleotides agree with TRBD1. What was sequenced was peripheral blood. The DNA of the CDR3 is TGTGCCAGCAGGGACCTAGACAGGGGGCGGACTGAAGCTTTCTTT. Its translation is CASRDLDRGRTEAFF.